Reported below is one T cell receptor beta chain. Libraries were prepared by immunoSEQ multiplex PCR; TCRdb keeps only in-frame clonotypes and omits some of them. The sample lists 25,000 to 35,000 clones, more than 80% occurring once. The data originate from a study of blood T cell repertoires in COVID-19. Study summary: Spain, Italy and the United States supplied samples that represented acute and convalescent COVID-19. T cells, B-cell-depleted T cells, or PBMCs supplied cDNA or gDNA.

Per the germline V gene, CDR1 is MNHEY and CDR2 is SVGAGI. The CDR3 loop spans 13 amino acids. V lost 2 bases to trimming and J lost 9 bases, with 8 bases between them. This sequence originates from a human donor in a cohort sampled during active COVID-19. The sequencing sample was made of peripheral blood. V is TRBV6-5 and J is TRBJ1-6; no reliable D call. In DNA, the CDR3 is TGTGCCAGCAGTTACACCGCCGGTTCACCCCTCCACTTT. The encoded protein is CASSYTAGSPLHF.